A selection of T cell receptor beta chains follows, all from one sample in a study of T cell responses to AZD1222 COVID-19 vaccine. The assay was immunoSEQ multiplex PCR, and TCRdb's table has in-frame clones only and misses some. The sample has about 260,000 clones; approximately 93% are singletons. Sequencing was performed on peripheral blood, taken on day 0 of AZD1222 vaccination. The receptors come from an adult in good health. CDR3s include the opening cysteine and the closing phenylalanine or tryptophan. Each record gives: D gene, J gene, CDR3 length, V gene, clone size, CDR3 protein, CDR3 DNA. The D gene is left open where the match is weak. Clone size is not always given. Where it is, it says once, few, many or a class for expanded clones.

>NA|TRBJ1-2|14|TRBV4-3|NA
CASSQGGRAYGYTF
TGCGCCAGCAGCCAAGGCGGCAGGGCCTATGGCTACACCTTC
>NA|TRBJ2-1|15|TRBV5-1|NA
CASSLPGSSYNEQFF
TGCGCCAGCAGCCTCCCGGGGAGCTCCTACAATGAGCAGTTCTTC
>TRBD1|TRBJ1-2|13|TRBV7-8|NA
CASSPDRNYGYTF
TGTGCCAGCAGCCCGGACAGGAACTATGGCTACACCTTC
>NA|TRBJ2-2|17|TRBV27|once
CASRLRPWSPNTGELFF
TGTGCCAGCCGTCTTCGCCCCTGGTCCCCGAACACCGGGGAGCTGTTTTTT
>NA|TRBJ2-7|15|TRBV3-1/TRBV3-2|NA
CASSSPGRSGYEQYF
TGTGCCAGCAGTTCGCCAGGGCGGAGCGGGTACGAGCAGTACTTC
>NA|TRBJ2-2|17|TRBV5-1|NA
CASSGSLGQLGTGELFF
TGCGCCAGCAGCGGCTCCCTTGGGCAGCTAGGCACCGGGGAGCTGTTTTTT
>NA|TRBJ2-7|14|TRBV5-1|NA
CASSLVDSPYEQYF
TGCGCCAGCAGCTTGGTGGACAGCCCCTACGAGCAGTACTTC
>NA|TRBJ1-6|17|TRBV19|NA
CASSSQTHRTYNSPLHF
TGTGCCAGTAGTTCACAGACACATCGCACCTATAATTCACCCCTCCACTTT
>NA|TRBJ1-5|16|TRBV6-1|NA
CASSDWTSGGNQPQHF
TGTGCCAGCAGTGATTGGACGTCTGGGGGTAATCAGCCCCAGCATTTT
>TRBD2|TRBJ2-3|15|TRBV3-1/TRBV3-2|NA
CASSPGASGGDTQYF
TGTGCCAGCAGCCCTGGGGCTAGCGGGGGAGATACGCAGTATTTT
>NA|TRBJ1-1|15|TRBV14|NA
CASSRIGDLNTEAFF
TGTGCCAGCAGCCGTATCGGGGACCTGAACACTGAAGCTTTCTTT
>NA|TRBJ2-7|14|TRBV20-1|NA
CSASSGVSSYEQYF
TGCAGTGCTAGTAGTGGAGTGAGCTCCTACGAGCAGTACTTC
>TRBD2|TRBJ2-2|16|TRBV7-3|NA
CASSLVLATNTGELFF
TGTGCCAGCAGCTTGGTACTAGCGACCAACACCGGGGAGCTGTTTTTT
>NA|TRBJ2-7|13|TRBV18|NA
CASSPPSKDAQYF
TGTGCCAGCTCACCACCGTCTAAGGACGCGCAGTACTTC
>NA|TRBJ2-2|15|TRBV5-5|NA
CASSSTAANTGELFF
TGTGCCAGCAGCTCGACAGCGGCGAACACCGGGGAGCTGTTTTTT
>NA|TRBJ1-2|12|TRBV6-5|few
CASSSPGTGYTF
TGTGCCAGCAGTTCCCCCGGGACAGGCTACACCTTC
>NA|TRBJ2-1|11|TRBV12-3/TRBV12-4|once
CASSLGNEQFF
TGTGCCAGCAGCTTAGGCAATGAGCAGTTCTTC
>NA|TRBJ2-1|13|TRBV28|NA
CASSSRLYNEQFF
TGTGCCAGCAGTTCCCGCCTGTACAATGAGCAGTTCTTC
>TRBD1|TRBJ1-5|16|TRBV2|NA
CASGGQGGYSNQPQHF
TGTGCCAGCGGAGGACAGGGGGGATATAGCAATCAGCCCCAGCATTTT